These T cell receptor beta chains were read from a single sample in a study of cytomegalovirus exposure and HLA in healthy donors. Here immunoSEQ multiplex PCR was the method, and the copy in TCRdb shows in-frame clones only, minus some. This table has over 110,000 clones, 75% to 80% appearing once. Source material: PBMCs. These receptors all come from a woman aged 40-49 years in good health and CMV-seropositive. Each CDR3 is given with its conserved first and last residue. Each record gives: CDR3 protein, V gene.

cdr3_aa: CASSLVGPSSGNTIYF
v_call: TRBV27

cdr3_aa: CASSPRWAGALPNYGYTF
v_call: TRBV5-6

cdr3_aa: CASSEDRGNQPQHF
v_call: TRBV2

cdr3_aa: CATSLGRGLSEAFF
v_call: TRBV10-3

cdr3_aa: CASSPQGGGGTIYF
v_call: TRBV7-9

cdr3_aa: CASKTVATNEKLFF
v_call: TRBV6-5

cdr3_aa: CASSGLAGGPSSEQFF
v_call: TRBV9

cdr3_aa: CASSLTGGDNQPQHF
v_call: TRBV5-5

cdr3_aa: CASSQEIQRNTGELFF
v_call: TRBV4-2

cdr3_aa: CATSRTLSGTSGISEQFF
v_call: TRBV15

cdr3_aa: CASSQGLAGLDTQYF
v_call: TRBV4-1

cdr3_aa: CASSLESYYEQYF
v_call: TRBV7-2

cdr3_aa: CASRTDYTGELFF
v_call: TRBV2

cdr3_aa: CASSLDFSSYNEQFF
v_call: TRBV5-6

cdr3_aa: CASTWDRAPNEKLFF
v_call: TRBV6-5

cdr3_aa: CASSFGESETQYF
v_call: TRBV7-8

cdr3_aa: CASSGDSGNAYNEQFF
v_call: TRBV28